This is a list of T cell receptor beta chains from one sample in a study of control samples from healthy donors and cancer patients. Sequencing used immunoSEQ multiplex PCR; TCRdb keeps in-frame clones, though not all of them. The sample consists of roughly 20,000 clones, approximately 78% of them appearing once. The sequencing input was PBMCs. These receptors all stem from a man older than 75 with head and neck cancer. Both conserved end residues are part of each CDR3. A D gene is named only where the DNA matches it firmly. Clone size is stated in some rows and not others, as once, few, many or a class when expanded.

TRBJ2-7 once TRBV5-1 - CASSTNPQGFYEQYF TGCGCCAGCAGCACAAACCCACAGGGATTCTACGAGCAGTACTTC
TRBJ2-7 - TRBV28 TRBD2 CASSWGLAAGRDEQYF TGTGCCAGCAGTTGGGGACTAGCGGCTGGGCGTGATGAGCAGTACTTC
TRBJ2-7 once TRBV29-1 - CSVLTGTYEQYF TGCAGCGTCCTTACAGGAACCTACGAGCAGTACTTC
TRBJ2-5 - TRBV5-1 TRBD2 CASSLAGASGETQYF TGCGCCAGCAGCTTGGCCGGGGCTAGCGGGGAGACCCAGTACTTC
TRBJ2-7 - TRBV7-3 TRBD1 CASSQRQGTEQYF TGTGCCAGCAGCCAAAGACAGGGGACCGAGCAGTACTTC
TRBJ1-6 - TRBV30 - CAYKPGTLYSPLHF TGTGCCTACAAACCCGGGACACTTTATTCACCCCTCCACTTT
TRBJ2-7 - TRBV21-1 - CASREDREDYEQYF TGTGCCAGCAGGGAGGACAGGGAAGACTACGAGCAGTACTTC
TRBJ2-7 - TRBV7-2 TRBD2 CASSQQTGTSPEQYF TGTGCCAGCAGCCAACAAACCGGGACTAGCCCCGAGCAGTACTTC
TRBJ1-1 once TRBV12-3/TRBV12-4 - CASSSQGEAFF TGTGCCAGCAGTTCGCAAGGGGAAGCTTTCTTT
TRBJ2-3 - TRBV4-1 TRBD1 CASSPRGTGETDTQYF TGCGCCAGCAGCCCCCGAGGGACAGGGGAGACAGATACGCAGTATTTT
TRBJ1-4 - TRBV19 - CASSMTRATNEKLFF TGTGCCAGTAGTATGACCAGAGCAACTAATGAAAAACTGTTTTTT
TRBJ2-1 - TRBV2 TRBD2 CASRPRGLAVGGEQFF TGTGCCAGCAGACCTCGCGGACTAGCGGTTGGGGGTGAGCAGTTCTTC
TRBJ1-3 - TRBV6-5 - CASSYSIGAGNTIYF TGTGCCAGCAGTTACTCGATTGGGGCTGGAAACACCATATATTTT
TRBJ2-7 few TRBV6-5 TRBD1 CASSRTGTYEQYF TGTGCCAGCAGTAGGACAGGGACATACGAGCAGTACTTC
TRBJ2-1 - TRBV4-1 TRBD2 CASSQEGSGRAAEQFF TGCGCCAGCAGCCAAGAAGGTAGCGGGAGGGCCGCTGAGCAGTTCTTC
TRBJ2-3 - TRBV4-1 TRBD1 CASSQVDRAGDTQYF TGCGCCAGCAGCCAGGTAGACAGGGCCGGAGATACGCAGTATTTT
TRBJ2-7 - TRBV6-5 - CASSYSQHSSYEQYF TGTGCCAGCAGTTACTCCCAGCACTCCTCCTACGAGCAGTACTTC
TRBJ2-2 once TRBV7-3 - CASSEQGPSNTGELFF TGTGCCAGCAGCGAACAGGGTCCCTCGAACACCGGGGAGCTGTTTTTT
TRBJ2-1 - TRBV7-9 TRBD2 CASRLAGYNEQFF TGTGCCAGCAGACTAGCGGGGTACAATGAGCAGTTCTTC
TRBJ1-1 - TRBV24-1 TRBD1 CATSDLPDHTGTGVVEAFF TGTGCCACCAGTGATTTGCCCGACCATACCGGGACAGGGGTGGTTGAAGCTTTCTTT
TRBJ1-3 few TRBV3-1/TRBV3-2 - CASSQDLVDPSGNTIYF TGTGCCAGCAGCCAAGATTTGGTGGACCCCTCTGGAAACACCATATATTTT
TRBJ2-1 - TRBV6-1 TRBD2 CASSVLAGANAGEQFF TGTGCCAGCAGTGTTCTAGCGGGGGCGAATGCGGGTGAGCAGTTCTTC
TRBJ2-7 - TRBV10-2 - CASIGTDYHEQYF TGCGCCAGCATCGGGACGGATTACCACGAGCAGTACTTC
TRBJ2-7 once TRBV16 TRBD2 CASSQGLAGLYEQYF TGTGCCAGCAGTCAGGGACTAGCGGGGCTCTACGAGCAGTACTTC
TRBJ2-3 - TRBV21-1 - CASSPPPAGLPRTDTQYF TGTGCCAGCAGCCCCCCCCCAGCGGGGTTGCCTCGCACAGATACGCAGTATTTT
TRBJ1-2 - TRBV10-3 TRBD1 CAISRGDRASNYGYTF TGTGCCATCAGTCGCGGAGACAGGGCCTCTAACTATGGCTACACCTTC
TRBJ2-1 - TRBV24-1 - CATSDPEIGYNEQFF TGTGCCACCAGTGACCCCGAAATCGGGTACAATGAGCAGTTCTTC
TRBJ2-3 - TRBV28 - CASSSTDLTDTQYF TGTGCCAGCAGTTCTACAGACCTCACAGATACGCAGTATTTT
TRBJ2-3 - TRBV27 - CASSLYTADTQYF TGTGCCAGCAGTTTGTATACGGCAGATACGCAGTATTTT
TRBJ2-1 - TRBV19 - CASSIALRGLYNEQFF TGTGCCAGTAGTATAGCTTTAAGGGGTTTGTACAATGAGCAGTTCTTC
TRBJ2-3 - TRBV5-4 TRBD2 CASSRGTSGGVSTDTQYF TGTGCCAGCAGCCGAGGGACTAGCGGGGGGGTTAGCACAGATACGCAGTATTTT
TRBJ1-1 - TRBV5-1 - CASSLDPRNTEAFF TGCGCCAGCAGCTTGGATCCCAGGAACACTGAAGCTTTCTTT
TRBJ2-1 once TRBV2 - CASVGTSSSYNEQFF TGTGCCAGCGTTGGGACTTCGAGCTCCTACAATGAGCAGTTCTTC
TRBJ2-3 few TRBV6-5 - CAMGKLAPDTQYF TGTGCCATGGGGAAACTAGCCCCAGATACGCAGTATTTT
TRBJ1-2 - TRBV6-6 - CASTQGGQYGYTF TGTGCCAGCACCCAAGGGGGTCAGTATGGCTACACCTTC
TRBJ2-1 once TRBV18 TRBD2 CASSLPSGGKVDEQFF TGTGCCAGCTCACTTCCAAGCGGGGGGAAGGTCGATGAGCAGTTCTTC
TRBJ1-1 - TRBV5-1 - CASSLRPTGGFLNTEAFF TGCGCCAGCAGCTTGCGGCCCACGGGAGGTTTTTTGAACACTGAAGCTTTCTTT
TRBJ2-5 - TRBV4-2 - CASSQTGEGSQETQYF TGTGCCAGCAGCCAGACGGGAGAGGGGTCCCAAGAGACCCAGTACTTC
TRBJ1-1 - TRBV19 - CASSIERWDTEAFF TGTGCCAGTAGTATAGAGAGGTGGGACACTGAAGCTTTCTTT
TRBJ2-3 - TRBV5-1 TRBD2 CASSLRWASGSTDTQYF TGCGCCAGCAGCTTGAGGTGGGCTAGCGGGAGCACAGATACGCAGTATTTT
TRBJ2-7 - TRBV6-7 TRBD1 CASSYLRTGESYEQYF TGTGCCAGCAGTTACCTCAGGACAGGGGAATCCTACGAGCAGTACTTC
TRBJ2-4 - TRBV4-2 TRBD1 CASSQQGTDPWCF TGTGCCAGCAGCCAACAAGGGACAGACCCCTGGTGCTTC
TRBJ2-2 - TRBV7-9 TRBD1 CASSIGQGATGELFF TGTGCCAGCAGCATCGGGCAGGGGGCCACCGGGGAGCTGTTTTTT
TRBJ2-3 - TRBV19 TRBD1 CASSRQGALNTQYF TGTGCCAGTAGTAGGCAGGGGGCGTTGAATACGCAGTATTTT
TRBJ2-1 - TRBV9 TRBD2 CASSVVTSGGAGYNEQFF TGTGCCAGCAGCGTAGTAACTAGCGGGGGGGCAGGCTACAATGAGCAGTTCTTC
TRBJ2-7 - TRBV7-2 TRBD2 CASSYHSGGSSYEQYF TGTGCCAGCAGCTACCATAGCGGGGGGAGCTCCTACGAGCAGTACTTC
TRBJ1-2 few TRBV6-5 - CASSYAGVGNGYTF TGTGCCAGCAGTTACGCCGGGGTGGGAAATGGCTACACCTTC
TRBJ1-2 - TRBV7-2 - CASSLAGAWGYTF TGTGCCAGCAGCTTAGCCGGGGCCTGGGGCTACACCTTC
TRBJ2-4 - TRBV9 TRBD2 CASSVGWTSGRGDIQYF TGTGCCAGCAGCGTTGGGTGGACTAGCGGGAGAGGTGACATTCAGTACTTC
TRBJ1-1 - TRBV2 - CASSLGGGSSTEAFF TGTGCCAGCAGTCTAGGGGGGGGTAGTAGCACTGAAGCTTTCTTT
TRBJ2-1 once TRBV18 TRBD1 CASSPQQGAINEQFF TGTGCCAGCTCACCACAACAGGGGGCAATAAATGAGCAGTTCTTC
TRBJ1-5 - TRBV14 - CASSQGTKRSNQPQHF TGTGCCAGCAGCCAAGGAACAAAAAGGTCCAATCAGCCCCAGCATTTT
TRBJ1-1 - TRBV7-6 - CASSLDPGSSTEAFF TGTGCCAGCAGCTTAGATCCAGGCAGCTCCACTGAAGCTTTCTTT
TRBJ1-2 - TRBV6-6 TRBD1 CASSLSGQGYGYTF TGTGCCAGCAGTTTATCGGGACAGGGCTATGGCTACACCTTC